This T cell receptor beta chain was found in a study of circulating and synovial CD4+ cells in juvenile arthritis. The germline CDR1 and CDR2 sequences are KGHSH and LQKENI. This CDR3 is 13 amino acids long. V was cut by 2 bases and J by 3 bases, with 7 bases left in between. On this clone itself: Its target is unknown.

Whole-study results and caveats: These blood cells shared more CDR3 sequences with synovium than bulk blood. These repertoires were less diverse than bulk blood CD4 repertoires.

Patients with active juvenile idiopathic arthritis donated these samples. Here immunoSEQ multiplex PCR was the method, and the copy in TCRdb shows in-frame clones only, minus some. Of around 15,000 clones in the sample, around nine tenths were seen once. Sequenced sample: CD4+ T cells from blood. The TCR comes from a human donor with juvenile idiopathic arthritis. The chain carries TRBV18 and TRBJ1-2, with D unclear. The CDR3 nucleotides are TGTGCCAGCTCACCAGGGCAGCACTATGGCTACACCTTC. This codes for CASSPGQHYGYTF.